A selection of T cell receptor beta chains follows, all from one sample in a study of blood T cells in healthy people across ages. MiXCR, applied by TCRdb to the 5' RACE reads, yields one record per CDR3 protein. The sample records 800,000 to 1,000,000 distinct CDR3 sequences, under 50% being singletons. Sequenced material: blood. These receptors originate from a man aged 25 to 45 in good health. CDR3s include the opening cysteine and the closing phenylalanine or tryptophan. The D gene is left open where the match is weak. Part of the rows lack a size; the others show once, few, many or a class for expanded clones.

>TRBV5-1|many|TRBJ2-3|.
CASGGLPDTDTQYF
TGCGCCAGCGGCGGACTACCAGATACAGATACGCAGTATTTT
>TRBV14|.|TRBJ2-5|.
CASSQDLGTKETQYF
TGTGCCAGCAGCCAAGATCTTGGGACCAAAGAGACCCAGTACTTC
>TRBV14|few|TRBJ2-4|.
CASSQGRQRGRIQYF
TGTGCCAGCAGCCAAGGAAGGCAGAGGGGCCGCATTCAGTACTTC
>TRBV12-3/TRBV12-4|many|TRBJ2-7|.
CASSSGGYEQYF
TGTGCCAGCTCTTCAGGAGGCTACGAGCAGTACTTC
>TRBV9|.|TRBJ2-5|TRBD1
CASSGGTGGGETQYF
TGTGCCAGCAGCGGCGGGACAGGGGGCGGAGAGACCCAGTACTTC
>TRBV15|.|TRBJ2-7|.
CATSSRDRLLSSYEQYF
TGTGCCACCAGCAGTAGAGACAGACTACTGAGCTCCTACGAGCAGTACTTC
>TRBV28|.|TRBJ2-4|TRBD1
CASSLGQGAWDIQYF
TGTGCCAGCAGTTTGGGACAGGGGGCTTGGGACATTCAGTACTTC
>TRBV6-4|.|TRBJ2-3|.
CASSDGLGEPTDTQYF
TGTGCCAGCAGTGACGGGCTAGGTGAGCCCACAGATACGCAGTATTTT
>TRBV4-1|few|TRBJ2-7|.
CASSQDWVSYEQYF
TGCGCCAGCAGCCAAGATTGGGTCTCCTACGAGCAGTACTTC
>TRBV7-9|.|TRBJ2-7|TRBD2
CASSTQAGDASYEQYF
TGTGCCAGCAGCACACAAGCGGGGGACGCCTCCTACGAGCAGTACTTC
>TRBV7-3|.|TRBJ2-1|.
CASSPQIVAYNEQFF
TGTGCCAGCAGCCCCCAAATTGTGGCCTACAATGAGCAGTTCTTC
>TRBV27|.|TRBJ1-2|.
CASSPEGNRNYGYTF
TGTGCCAGCAGTCCAGAAGGGAATAGGAACTATGGCTACACCTTC
>TRBV2|many|TRBJ2-6|TRBD1
CASSGTGRSGANVLTF
TGTGCCAGCAGCGGGACAGGGCGTTCTGGGGCCAACGTCCTGACTTTC
>TRBV7-2|.|TRBJ2-5|TRBD2
CASSLVIGLGAAETQYF
TGTGCCAGCAGCTTAGTTATAGGACTAGGGGCGGCAGAGACCCAGTACTTC
>TRBV7-2|.|TRBJ1-4|TRBD1
CASSPRQGLNEKLFF
TGTGCCAGCAGCCCGAGACAGGGGCTAAATGAAAAACTGTTTTTT
>TRBV20-1|.|TRBJ1-5|.
CSARSDRLSSNQPQHF
TGCAGTGCTCGTTCTGACAGGCTGTCAAGCAATCAGCCCCAGCATTTT
>TRBV7-9|few|TRBJ2-7|.
CASSPSYGNEQYF
TGTGCCAGCAGCCCTAGCTATGGGAACGAGCAGTACTTC
>TRBV13|.|TRBJ2-5|TRBD2
CASSSGLARKTQYF
TGTGCCAGCAGCTCGGGACTAGCTAGGAAGACCCAGTACTTC
>TRBV20-1|.|TRBJ1-1|TRBD1
CSARDRGRGLLNTEAFF
TGCAGTGCTAGAGATCGGGGCAGGGGGCTTCTGAACACTGAAGCTTTCTTT
>TRBV7-2|.|TRBJ1-4|.
CASSLGPTTNEKPFF
TGTGCCAGCAGCTTGGGTCCTACAACTAATGAAAAACCGTTTTTT